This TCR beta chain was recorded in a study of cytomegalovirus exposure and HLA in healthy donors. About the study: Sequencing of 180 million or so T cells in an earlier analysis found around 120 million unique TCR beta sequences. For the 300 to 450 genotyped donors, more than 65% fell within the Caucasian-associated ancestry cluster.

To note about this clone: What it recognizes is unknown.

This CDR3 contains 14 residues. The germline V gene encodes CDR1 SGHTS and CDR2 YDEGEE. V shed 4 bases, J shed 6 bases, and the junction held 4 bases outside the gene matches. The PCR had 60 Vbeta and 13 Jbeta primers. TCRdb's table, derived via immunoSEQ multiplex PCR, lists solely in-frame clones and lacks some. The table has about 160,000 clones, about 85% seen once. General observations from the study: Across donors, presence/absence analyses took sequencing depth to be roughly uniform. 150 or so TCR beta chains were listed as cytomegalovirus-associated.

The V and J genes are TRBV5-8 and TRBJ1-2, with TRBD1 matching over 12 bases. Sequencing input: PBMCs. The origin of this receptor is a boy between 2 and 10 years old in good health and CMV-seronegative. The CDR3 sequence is CASSPGQGAHGYTF. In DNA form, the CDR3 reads TGTGCCAGCAGCCCGGGACAGGGGGCACATGGCTACACCTTC.